These 18 T cell receptor beta chains came from one sample sequenced in a study of shared clonotypes between healthy human individuals. TCRdb's table, derived via immunoSEQ multiplex PCR, lists solely in-frame clones and lacks some. Here the sample spans 800,000 to 1,200,000 clones, around three quarters being singletons. The sample taken for sequencing was memory CD4+ T cells from PBMCs. Regarding subset: CD45RA-negative fraction. The receptors come from a man in his late teens or twenties in good health. Some clones in this sample may be carry-over from other donors' samples.

This chain links TRBV7-2 with TRBJ1-2, with D tentatively TRBD1 (6 bases). Between the trimmed V and J ends, which lost 0 bases and 8 bases, there was a span of 16 bases. CDR1 is SGHTA and CDR2 is FQGNSA in the germline V gene. CDR3 size: 15 residues. CDR3 sequence reads: CASSLAGGRVGGYTF. CDR3 DNA: TGTGCCAGCAGCTTAGCGGGGGGCAGGGTAGGCGGCTACACCTTC.

This clone came up a few times. The chain combines TRBV5-4 with TRBJ1-5, with a weak D call TRBD1 (5 bases). Germline values: CDR1 SGHNT, CDR2 YYREEE (reference sequence). With 0 bases removed from V and 0 bases from J, the gap between germline ends came to 7 bases. This CDR3 region has 15 residues. The chain's CDR3 is CASSLGGDSNQPQHF. The CDR3 DNA is TGTGCCAGCAGCTTGGGAGGGGATAGCAATCAGCCCCAGCATTTT.

The chain employs TRBV2 and TRBJ1-2, with unresolved D. Germline loops: CDR1 SNHLY, CDR2 FYNNEI. Between the trimmed V and J ends, which lost 7 bases and 0 bases, there was a span of 12 bases. This CDR3 contains 14 residues. The CDR3 here is CASTLPGPNYGYTF. CDR3 nucleotide sequence: TGTGCCAGCACCCTGCCGGGCCCTAACTATGGCTACACCTTC.

The chain recombines TRBV2 with TRBJ1-5; D remains unclear. This CDR3 contains 12 residues. Germline CDR1 is SNHLY and CDR2 is FYNNEI. The V gene lost 8 bases and the J gene lost 4 bases, with 9 bases spanning the gap. CDR3 sequence reads: CASRRQNQPQHF. DNA for the CDR3: TGTGCCAGCCGGCGACAAAATCAGCCCCAGCATTTT.

The V call is TRBV7-9, the J call TRBJ2-2; 10 bases map to TRBD2. The CDR3 has 15 residues. Germline V CDR1 and CDR2: SEHNR, FQNEAQ (reference sequence). V shed 3 bases, J shed 5 bases, and the junction held 3 bases outside the gene matches. The CDR3 reads CASSFRAGGTGELFF. The CDR3 DNA follows: TGTGCCAGCAGCTTTAGAGCGGGAGGGACCGGGGAGCTGTTTTTT.

The rearrangement uses TRBV2 and TRBJ2-4; 7 bases line up with TRBD1. The CDR3 totals 14 residues. J lost 1 base, V lost 7 bases, and 4 bases had no gene match. Germline V CDR1 and CDR2: SNHLY, FYNNEI. In DNA form, the CDR3 reads TGTGCCAGCATTGCGGACAGGGCCAAAAACATTCAGTACTTC. Amino acid sequence: CASIADRAKNIQYF.

The rearrangement uses TRBV9 and TRBJ2-1; 11 positions agree with TRBD2. From germline, CDR1 is SGDLS and CDR2 YYNGEE. V shed 3 bases and J 5 bases; nucleotides not matched to a gene: 4. This CDR3 has 15 amino acids. The CDR3 bases are TGTGCCAGCAGCGGTTCTAGCGGGGGGAACAATGAGCAGTTCTTC. It translates to CASSGSSGGNNEQFF.

The chain uses TRBV6-6 and TRBJ2-7, with D unclear. The V and J ends lost 8 bases and 3 bases respectively, with 11 bases between them. Germline lookup yields CDR1 MNHNY and CDR2 SVGAGI (reference sequence). There are 12 residues in the CDR3. The CDR3 DNA reads TGTGCCAGCCTCGAGCGAGACTACGAGCAGTACTTC. Amino acids: CASLERDYEQYF.

The CDR3 sequence is CASSPLLAGKGYNEQFF. CDR3 DNA: TGTGCCAGCAGCCCCTTACTAGCGGGAAAGGGCTACAATGAGCAGTTCTTC. This rearrangement joins TRBV4-2 to TRBJ2-1; the match to TRBD2 covers 10 bases. There are 17 residues in the CDR3. Germline-derived CDR1 and CDR2 are LGHNA and YNFKEQ. V shed 4 bases and J 3 bases; nucleotides not matched to a gene: 9.

V gene TRBV6-4 combines with J gene TRBJ2-1; 12 nucleotides match TRBD2. J lost 8 bases, V lost 6 bases, and 8 bases had no gene match. The CDR3 has 15 amino acids. CDR1 MRHNA and CDR2 SNTAGT come from the germline V gene. This CDR3 is CASRRLAGDMYEQFF. CDR3 coding DNA: TGTGCCAGCAGACGACTAGCGGGAGATATGTATGAGCAGTTCTTC.

As concerns this clone: The sample holds other DNA sequences that translate to the same CDR3. This chain connects TRBV9 to TRBJ1-1; D not certain. Per the germline V gene, CDR1 is SGDLS and CDR2 is YYNGEE. CDR3 size: 15 residues. With 0 bases removed from V and 0 bases from J, the gap between germline ends came to 9 bases. The CDR3 nucleotides are TGTGCCAGCAGCGTAGTCGGGCAGATGAACACTGAAGCTTTCTTT. This gives the protein CASSVVGQMNTEAFF.

The gene calls are TRBV5-1 and TRBJ2-3, with 12 bases that match TRBD2. V trimming: 4 bases; J trimming: 4 bases; junction bases outside the gene matches: 16. The CDR3 is made up of 19 amino acids. CDR1 and CDR2 from the germline V gene are SGHRS and YFSETQ. This chain's CDR3 is CASSPASGRASVMADTQYF. The CDR3 DNA sequence: TGCGCCAGCAGCCCCGCTAGCGGGAGGGCCTCGGTGATGGCAGATACGCAGTATTTT.

This clone was counted once. A junction end diverges from the germline sequence, so it may reflect a read error. CDR3 region: CASSPLAGVLVF. The CDR3 nucleotides are TGTGCCAGCTCACCATTAGCGGGAGTTCTTGTCTTC. The chain combines TRBV18 with TRBJ2-7; 9 nucleotides match TRBD2. The CDR3 loop spans 12 amino acids. Per the germline V gene, CDR1 is KGHSH and CDR2 is LQKENI. Using reference TRBV18 and TRBJ2-7 for the parts outside the CDR3, the full variable domain is NAGVMQNPRHLVRRRGQEARLRCSPMKGHSHVYWYRQLPEEGLKFMVYLQKENIIDESGMPKERFSAEFPKEGPSILRIQQVVRGDSAAYFCASSPLAGVLVFGPGTRLTVT.

The chain has TRBV28 and TRBJ2-1; tentatively, D is TRBD1 (6 bases). Germline V lookup: CDR1 MDHEN, CDR2 SYDVKM. The V end lost 6 bases, the J end lost 0 bases, and 18 bases lay between the germline ends. This CDR3 spans 17 amino acids. CDR3 region: CASSTKFGTLSYNEQFF. The DNA of the CDR3 is TGTGCCAGCAGCACAAAATTCGGGACACTCTCCTACAATGAGCAGTTCTTC.

This clone has a handful of counts. V usage is TRBV4-3 and J usage is TRBJ2-3; no firm D call. Per the germline V gene, CDR1 is LGHNA and CDR2 is YSLEER. The V end lost 4 bases, the J end lost 5 bases, and 16 bases lay between the germline ends. This CDR3 is built from 15 residues. The CDR3 coding sequence is TGCGCCAGCAGCCTGATGGACGCCCAGGAAGATACGCAGTATTTT. Encoded protein: CASSLMDAQEDTQYF.

V and J are TRBV29-1 and TRBJ1-5; D is unresolved. The V gene lost 4 bases and the J gene lost 9 bases, with 13 bases spanning the gap. The length of the CDR3 is 12 residues. Germline loops: CDR1 SQVTM, CDR2 ANQGSEA. The CDR3 loop reads CSVAKGPGPQHF. The CDR3 bases are TGCAGCGTTGCGAAGGGTCCAGGGCCCCAGCATTTT. The full variable domain, with the rest looked up from reference TRBV29-1 and TRBJ1-5, is SAVISQKPSRDICQRGTSLTIQCQVDSQVTMMFWYRQQPGQSLTLIATANQGSEATYESGFVIDKFPISRPNLTFSTLTVSNMSPEDSSIYLCSVAKGPGPQHFGDGTRLSIL.

This sequence joins TRBV18 and TRBJ2-7, with 11 bases lining up with TRBD2. The CDR3 loop spans 16 amino acids. CDR1 and CDR2 (germline): KGHSH, LQKENI. The junction had 10 bases not matched to a gene; V was cut back by 2 bases and J by 7 bases. CDR3 amino acids: CASSPILLAGAREQYF. The CDR3 coding sequence is TGTGCCAGCTCACCAATATTACTAGCGGGAGCGAGGGAGCAGTACTTC.

To note about this clone: In the same sample, other DNA sequences code for this CDR3. The chain has TRBV11-2 and TRBJ1-5; the D gene is possibly TRBD1 (6 bases). The CDR3 is 13 residues long. In germline, CDR1 is SGHAT, CDR2 FQNNGV. Trimming pared 5 bases from V and 4 bases from J, leaving 9 bases between. CDR3 amino acids: CASSRDRNQPQHF. In DNA, the CDR3 is TGTGCCAGCAGCCGCGACAGGAATCAGCCCCAGCATTTT.